The 10 T cell receptor beta chains below were found in one sample sequenced in a study of blood T cell repertoires in COVID-19. Only in-frame clones appear in the TCRdb table, and some are missing; sequencing was by immunoSEQ multiplex PCR. This sample carries 100,000 to 150,000 clones, 80% to 90% of them seen once, and the ten largest clones take 2.4%. The specimen was PBMCs or T cells enriched from blood (not recorded which). These receptors originate from a man between 40 and 49 years old with acute COVID-19.

The chain carries TRBV11-2 and TRBJ1-1; D remains unclear. The length of the CDR3 is 13 residues. The V end was cut by 4 bases, the J end by 3 bases, with 9 bases between. Germline-derived CDR1 and CDR2 are SGHAT and FQNNGV. CDR3 sequence (DNA): TGTGCCAGCAGCTCCCAACTGGACACTGAAGCTTTCTTT. It codes for CASSSQLDTEAFF.

The rearrangement joins TRBV12-3 or TRBV12-4 to TRBJ2-5, with TRBD2 as a possible D gene (5 bases). The length of the CDR3 is 13 residues. Trimming took 3 bases from V and 1 from J, leaving 6 bases between them. This chain's CDR3 is CASSFAGQETQYF. The CDR3, as DNA: TGTGCCAGCAGTTTCGCGGGCCAAGAGACCCAGTACTTC.

This rearrangement joins TRBV3-1 (or the pseudogene TRBV3-2) to TRBJ2-1, with TRBD2 as a possible D gene (7 bases). The V gene's germline CDR1 is LGHDT and CDR2 YNNKEL (reference sequence). Trimming stripped 1 base from V and 0 bases from J, with 13 bases between. The length of the CDR3 is 17 residues. The CDR3 sequence: CASSQVTAGASYNEQFF. The CDR3 DNA sequence: TGTGCCAGCAGCCAAGTGACGGCGGGGGCCTCCTACAATGAGCAGTTCTTC.

V is TRBV27 and J is TRBJ2-2; TRBD2 matches at 11 bases. CDR3 length: 17 residues. Trimming removed 1 base from V and 7 bases from J; junction bases left unmatched: 8. Germline CDR1 is MNHEY and CDR2 is SMNVEV (reference sequence). The CDR3 DNA reads as TGTGCCAGCAGTTTATATAGCGGGGGGGCCCGCTACGGGGAGCTGTTTTTT. Protein product: CASSLYSGGARYGELFF.

V usage is TRBV14 and J usage is TRBJ2-7; D not resolved. Germline V gives CDR1 SGHDN, CDR2 FVKESK. Trimming pared 1 base from V and 0 bases from J, leaving 13 bases between. CDR3 length equals 16 residues. In DNA, the CDR3 is TGTGCCAGCAGCCAAGTCGGTTACCTAAGCTCCTACGAGCAGTACTTC. It translates to CASSQVGYLSSYEQYF.

The CDR3 coding sequence is TGTGCCAGCAGCCATGCGCAGGGGGACAATGGCTACACCTTC. This encodes CASSHAQGDNGYTF. The chain employs TRBV3-1 (or the pseudogene TRBV3-2) and TRBJ1-2; TRBD1 aligns across 7 bases. CDR3 length: 14 amino acids. Per the germline V gene, CDR1 is LGHDT and CDR2 is YNNKEL (reference sequence). Trimming removed 3 bases from V and 6 bases from J; junction bases left unmatched: 7.

This chain's CDR3 is CASTDGGAEKLFF. CDR3 DNA sequence: TGTGCCAGCACCGATGGAGGCGCTGAAAAACTGTTTTTT. This chain links TRBV5-8 with TRBJ1-4; D is ambiguous. There are 13 residues in the CDR3. From germline, CDR1 is SGHTS and CDR2 YDEGEE. The ends were cut back, 6 bases at V and 7 bases at J, with 13 bases in the middle.

This chain connects TRBV3-1 (or the pseudogene TRBV3-2) to TRBJ1-1; D is undetermined. Looked up from germline, CDR1 is LGHDT and CDR2 is YNNKEL (reference sequence). V lost 4 bases, J lost 3 bases, and 3 bases lay in between. This CDR3 is 11 amino acids long. Here the CDR3 reads CASSLYTEAFF. In DNA form, the CDR3 reads TGTGCCAGCAGCCTATACACTGAAGCTTTCTTT.

This rearrangement joins TRBV7-2 to TRBJ2-1, with 12 bases matching TRBD2. Germline CDR1 reads SGHTA; CDR2 reads FQGNSA. V trimming: 1 base; J trimming: 7 bases; junction bases outside the gene matches: 5. CDR3 size: 16 residues. CDR3 nucleotide sequence: TGTGCCAGCAGCTTAGTAGCTAGCGGGGGGGCAAATGAGCAGTTCTTC. It codes for CASSLVASGGANEQFF.

The chain's CDR3 is CASSLVAGDSYEQYF. CDR3 sequence (DNA): TGTGCCAGCAGCTTAGTAGCGGGGGACTCCTACGAGCAGTACTTC. V is TRBV11-3 and J is TRBJ2-7; TRBD2 matches 9 bases. Germline V CDR1 and CDR2: SGHNT, YENEEA. This CDR3 is 15 amino acids long. With 1 base clipped from V and 0 bases from J, the junction kept 1 base outside the gene matches.